The 20 T cell receptor beta chains listed next were all sequenced from one sample in a study of T-cell reconstitution after alpha-beta-depleted transplantation in children. Construction of the TCRbeta library involved unique molecular identifiers. TCRdb processed the PCR reads anew with MiXCR; each CDR3 protein has one entry. The table lists a few hundred thousand distinct CDR3 sequences, more than 20% of them singletons. Sequencing was performed on PBMCs, taken before TCRalphabeta/CD19-depleted stem cell transplant. These receptor sequences come from a boy under two years old with Wiskott-Aldrich syndrome, due to receive a stem cell transplant.

The chain carries TRBV7-2 and TRBJ2-7; TRBD1 matches 10 bases. The CDR3 is 15 amino acids. After removal of 4 bases from V and 6 bases from J, the junction contained 9 bases not matched to a gene. Germline CDR1 and CDR2: SGHTA and FQGNSA. The chain's CDR3 is CASSWTGTGASEQYF. In DNA, the CDR3 is TGTGCCAGCAGCTGGACCGGGACAGGGGCATCCGAGCAGTACTTC.

This clonotype was counted a few times. The chain combines TRBV20-1 with TRBJ2-3; 13 nucleotides agree with TRBD2. V lost 1 base, J lost 3 bases, and 7 bases stayed unmatched. Germline lookup yields CDR1 DFQATT and CDR2 SNEGSKA (reference sequence). The length of the CDR3 is 17 residues. In DNA form, the CDR3 reads TGCAGTGCTAGAGGGACTAGCGGGAGAATTTTGACAGATACGCAGTATTTT. This codes for CSARGTSGRILTDTQYF.

This clonotype was seen at least ten times. This chain uses TRBV5-1 with TRBJ2-1; perhaps TRBD2 as D (6 bases). Looked up from germline, CDR1 is SGHRS and CDR2 is YFSETQ. The CDR3 is 18 amino acids. Trimming removed 4 bases at V and 6 bases at J, with 26 bases between. This CDR3 reads CASSPLPQTSSRSNEQFF. CDR3 sequence (DNA): TGCGCCAGCAGCCCACTACCCCAAACTAGCAGCAGGAGCAATGAGCAGTTCTTC.

The rearrangement links TRBV20-1 to TRBJ2-3; 11 bases are shared with TRBD2. The germline CDR1 and CDR2 sequences are DFQATT and SNEGSKA (reference sequence). The CDR3 is made up of 17 amino acids. J lost 3 bases, V lost 3 bases, and 11 bases had no gene match. CDR3 in DNA: TGCAGTGCTAGTAGGGTTAGCGGGAGGGCCTGGACAGATACGCAGTATTTT. As protein: CSASRVSGRAWTDTQYF.

This clonotype was seen only a few times. The gene calls are TRBV7-8 and TRBJ1-5, with D unclear. The CDR3 has 14 amino acids. V was cut by 2 bases and J by 6 bases, with 11 bases left in between. CDR1 and CDR2 from the germline V gene are SGHVS and FQNEAQ. CDR3 sequence (DNA): TGTGCCAGCAGCTTATTTGAAGGAGGTCAGCCCCAGCATTTT. Its translation is CASSLFEGGQPQHF.

This clonotype was found a few times. This chain joins TRBV5-1 and TRBJ1-1; D is perhaps TRBD1 (5 bases). Germline assignment: CDR1 SGHRS and CDR2 YFSETQ. The CDR3 extends over 14 amino acids. Deletions cut 0 bases from V and 4 bases from J, with 10 bases between. This chain's CDR3 is CASSLDPGPTEAFF. The CDR3 coding sequence is TGCGCCAGCAGCTTGGATCCGGGGCCCACTGAAGCTTTCTTT. Based on the CDR3 plus reference TRBV5-1 and TRBJ1-1, the full variable domain is KAGVTQTPRYLIKTRGQQVTLSCSPISGHRSVSWYQQTPGQGLQFLFEYFSETQRNKGNFPGRFSGRQFSNSRSEMNVSTLELGDSALYLCASSLDPGPTEAFFGQGTRLTVV.

The chain combines TRBV6-5 with TRBJ2-1; the D gene is possibly TRBD2 (5 bases). The germline V gene has CDR1 MNHEY and CDR2 SVGAGI. The CDR3 totals 16 residues. Trimming removed 0 bases at V and 2 bases at J, with 11 bases between. CDR3 region: CASSYSFDSAYNEQFF. CDR3 coding DNA: TGTGCCAGCAGTTACTCTTTCGATAGCGCCTACAATGAGCAGTTCTTC.

The chain is built from TRBV5-1 and TRBJ2-5, with TRBD1 identical over 8 bases. The junction had 6 bases not matched to a gene; V was cut back by 3 bases and J by 5 bases. This CDR3 contains 14 residues. Germline V gene data show CDR1 as SGHRS and CDR2 as YFSETQ. The CDR3 DNA reads as TGCGCCAGCAGCTGGGGACAGGTGATGGAGACCCAGTACTTC. The encoded protein is CASSWGQVMETQYF.

This clonotype was counted between two and nine times. The CDR3 DNA follows: TGTGCCAGCAGCTTGACAGGGGCCCGAGGTTCACCCCTCCACTTT. Encoded protein: CASSLTGARGSPLHF. J is TRBJ1-6 and V is TRBV7-2, with 8 bases identical to TRBD1. CDR3 length equals 15 residues. J gave up 9 bases and V 3 bases, and 7 bases lay outside the gene matches. Looked up from germline, CDR1 is SGHTA and CDR2 is FQGNSA.

This clonotype was seen once. The genes are TRBV2 and TRBJ1-5; the D is unclear. The CDR3 is made up of 14 amino acids. V lost 2 bases and J lost 3, with 8 bases in between. Germline V gene sequence: CDR1 SNHLY, CDR2 FYNNEI. CDR3 DNA sequence: TGTGCCAGCAGTGAACGGCGGGACAATCAGCCCCAGCATTTT. Protein sequence: CASSERRDNQPQHF.

The V and J genes are TRBV25-1 and TRBJ2-1, with unresolved D. The germline V gene encodes CDR1 MGHDK and CDR2 SYGVNS. Trimming pared 2 bases from V and 6 bases from J, leaving 11 bases between. The CDR3 has 14 residues. CDR3 amino acids: CASSEPSFSNEQFF. The DNA of the CDR3 is TGTGCCAGCAGTGAACCTAGTTTTTCCAATGAGCAGTTCTTC. Using reference TRBV25-1 and TRBJ2-1 for the parts outside the CDR3, the full variable domain is EADIYQTPRYLVIGTGKKITLECSQTMGHDKMYWYQQDPGMELHLIHYSYGVNSTEKGDLSSESTVSRIRTEHFPLTLESARPSHTSQYLCASSEPSFSNEQFFGPGTRLTVL.

V usage is TRBV5-1 and J usage is TRBJ2-7, with D maybe TRBD2 (5 bases). Germline CDR1 reads SGHRS; CDR2 reads YFSETQ. This CDR3 contains 15 residues. V was clipped by 4 bases and J by 9 bases, with 23 bases between them. For the CDR3, the DNA is TGCGCCAGCAGCCCGGACGGTTCGGTCGGGATGGGGCAGTACTTC. It codes for CASSPDGSVGMGQYF.

The table lists this clonotype with a few counts. V usage is TRBV10-3 and J usage is TRBJ2-7; 9 nucleotides align to TRBD2. V shed 4 bases, J shed 6 bases, and the junction held 1 base outside the gene matches. The CDR3 contains 12 residues. CDR1 is ENHRY, CDR2 SYGVKD, per germline. CDR3 sequence: CAISGTSAEQYF. The CDR3 bases are TGTGCCATCAGTGGGACTAGCGCCGAGCAGTACTTC.

This clonotype has only a few counts. The chain joins TRBV7-7 to TRBJ2-2; 10 nucleotides agree with TRBD1. The ends lost 4 bases at V and 4 bases at J; junction bases unmatched: 6. This CDR3 contains 16 residues. From germline, CDR1 is SSHAT and CDR2 FNYEAQ (reference sequence). The CDR3 DNA is TGTGCCAGCAGCTCCACCGGGACAGGGGTCACCGGGGAGCTGTTTTTT. The encoded protein is CASSSTGTGVTGELFF.

The chain links TRBV4-1 to TRBJ2-3, with D possibly matching TRBD2 (6 bases). This CDR3 region has 17 residues. Deletions cut 0 bases from V and 1 base from J, with 14 bases between. Germline loops: CDR1 MGHRA, CDR2 YSYEKL. The CDR3 bases are TGCGCCAGCAGCCAAGAGGGGTCAGGCGGGGGCACAGATACGCAGTATTTT. It codes for CASSQEGSGGGTDTQYF.

This clonotype was counted only a few times. V and J are TRBV24-1 and TRBJ2-1; D possibly uses TRBD1 or TRBD2 (5 bases each). CDR1 and CDR2 from the germline V gene are KGHDR and SFDVKD. V lost 5 bases to trimming and J lost 5 bases, with 15 bases between them. The CDR3 length is 15 residues. CDR3 sequence (DNA): TGTGCCACCAGTGTGGGACCGACTGCCAACAATGAGCAGTTCTTC. It translates to CATSVGPTANNEQFF.

This clonotype was detected a few times. The CDR3 here is CASSQALGSGRVDTQYF. The CDR3 DNA reads TGTGCCAGCAGCCAAGCTCTGGGAAGCGGGAGGGTAGATACGCAGTATTTT. This rearrangement joins TRBV4-2 to TRBJ2-3; 10 bases agree with TRBD2. The CDR3 is made up of 17 amino acids. After removal of 1 base from V and 5 bases from J, the junction contained 9 bases not matched to a gene. Germline CDR1 LGHNA, CDR2 YNFKEQ.

A few counts support this clonotype. V usage is TRBV5-1 and J usage is TRBJ2-7, with D tentatively TRBD1 (5 bases). Germline V gene sequence: CDR1 SGHRS, CDR2 YFSETQ. The CDR3 length is 12 residues. Between the trimmed V and J ends, which lost 8 bases and 1 base, there was a span of 10 bases. CDR3 nucleotide sequence: TGCGCCAGTAAGACAGAGTCCTACGAGCAGTACTTC. Translating gives CASKTESYEQYF.

This clonotype was seen only once. The rearrangement joins TRBV5-1 to TRBJ2-5; D might be TRBD1 or TRBD2, each matching 5 bases. Per the germline V gene, CDR1 is SGHRS and CDR2 is YFSETQ. The CDR3 is 16 amino acids. Trimming took off 1 base at V and 5 bases at J, with 18 bases between the two ends. The CDR3 coding sequence is TGCGCCAGCAGCTTGTCATACGCGGACTGGGGGGAGACCCAGTACTTC. It encodes CASSLSYADWGETQYF.

This clonotype occurred a few times. This chain uses TRBV28 with TRBJ2-7; 8 positions match TRBD1. The CDR3 is 17 amino acids. The V gene's germline CDR1 is MDHEN and CDR2 SYDVKM. V shed 3 bases and J 5 bases; nucleotides not matched to a gene: 15. CDR3: CASSFPRGQGGRNEQYF. The DNA for the CDR3 is TGTGCCAGCAGTTTTCCCCGTGGACAGGGAGGCAGAAACGAGCAGTACTTC.